One sample yielded the 5 T cell receptor beta chains listed below, sequenced in a study of identical twins. TCRdb itself ran the 5' RACE reads through MiXCR, one entry per CDR3 protein. Of 280,000 or so distinct CDR3 sequences listed, about 8.9% are singletons. This sample was shared with a second study, whose subject was yellow fever vaccine responses in identical twins.

Sample: memory (CD45RO+) T cells sorted from blood. These receptors all come from a woman aged 18 to 35 in good health.

In its sample, this clonotype was seen a few times. This chain joins TRBV6-1 and TRBJ2-7; 7 nucleotides match TRBD1. CDR1 is MNHNS, CDR2 SASEGT, per germline. The length of the CDR3 is 13 residues. The junction had 6 bases not matched to a gene; V was cut back by 8 bases and J by 2 bases. This CDR3 is CASGPTGPYEQYF. The CDR3 nucleotides read TGTGCCAGCGGCCCGACAGGGCCCTACGAGCAGTACTTC.

This clonotype has just a few counts. This sequence joins TRBV7-9 and TRBJ1-2; 8 bases match TRBD1. Germline V CDR1 and CDR2: SEHNR, FQNEAQ (reference sequence). J was trimmed by 4 bases and V by 5 bases; bases with no gene match: 9. The CDR3 is made up of 15 amino acids. CDR3 bases: TGTGCCAGCAGCGCCGAGGACAGGGTGGCCTATGGCTACACCTTC. This gives the protein CASSAEDRVAYGYTF.

This clonotype was seen a few times. The V call is TRBV27, the J call TRBJ2-7; D ambiguous. Germline V lookup: CDR1 MNHEY, CDR2 SMNVEV (reference sequence). V was cut by 3 bases and J by 5 bases, with 11 bases left in between. The CDR3 extends over 13 amino acids. The CDR3 DNA is TGTGCCAGCAGTTTGGCCCTCCGGGACGAGCAGTACTTC. Amino acid sequence: CASSLALRDEQYF.

This clonotype was observed many times. The chain uses TRBV18 and TRBJ1-1, with D perhaps TRBD1 (6 bases). The CDR3 totals 15 residues. Germline V lookup: CDR1 KGHSH, CDR2 LQKENI. V shed 4 bases and J shed 6 bases, with 18 bases lying between them. The CDR3 DNA sequence: TGTGCCAGCTCACAGCAGGGGACTCTGGACGCTGAAGCTTTCTTT. As protein: CASSQQGTLDAEAFF.

This clonotype was seen a few times. The chain has TRBV5-1 and TRBJ2-3; D is perhaps TRBD2 (6 bases). V lost 0 bases and J lost 3, with 8 bases in between. Germline CDR1 is SGHRS and CDR2 is YFSETQ. There are 14 residues in the CDR3. The CDR3 protein is CASSLGLVTDTQYF. Written as DNA, the CDR3 is TGCGCCAGCAGCTTGGGACTAGTGACAGATACGCAGTATTTT.